These 10 T cell receptor beta chains originate from one sample sequenced in a study of blood T cell repertoires in COVID-19. Measured with immunoSEQ multiplex PCR; TCRdb has only the in-frame clones, and not every one. The profile shows approximately 480,000 clones, around 90% of them singletons. The material sequenced was PBMCs or T cells enriched from blood (not recorded which). The receptors originated from a woman younger than 30 who had recovered from COVID-19.

The V call is TRBV4-2, the J call TRBJ1-1, with D unclear. Germline V gives CDR1 LGHNA, CDR2 YNFKEQ. The CDR3 has 14 amino acids. Trimming cost V 1 base and J 2 bases, with 8 bases left between them. CDR3 sequence reads: CASSQASFNTEAFF. The CDR3 DNA reads TGTGCCAGCAGCCAAGCTTCTTTTAACACTGAAGCTTTCTTT.

This clone was seen only once. The chain links TRBV27 to TRBJ1-2, with D perhaps matching TRBD1 (5 bases). Germline loops: CDR1 MNHEY, CDR2 SMNVEV (reference sequence). Trimming pared 4 bases from V and 0 bases from J, leaving 12 bases between. The CDR3 runs 15 residues. The CDR3 here is CASSSTVSPNYGYTF. The CDR3 DNA reads TGTGCCAGCAGTTCGACAGTCTCTCCTAACTATGGCTACACCTTC.

The chain's CDR3 is CASSLQGAGAFF. CDR3 sequence (DNA): TGTGCCAGCAGCCTACAGGGGGCTGGGGCTTTCTTT. V and J are TRBV5-4 and TRBJ1-1; TRBD1 matches 9 bases. This CDR3 is 12 amino acids long. Germline V gives CDR1 SGHNT, CDR2 YYREEE (reference sequence). V shed 4 bases and J 11 bases; nucleotides not matched to a gene: 6.

The chain has TRBV24-1 and TRBJ1-6; D call uncertain. The germline V gene has CDR1 KGHDR and CDR2 SFDVKD. The CDR3 sequence is 12 residues long. Trimming cost V 5 bases and J 15 bases, with 13 bases left between them. The CDR3 here is CATSAWNCGLHF. For the CDR3, the DNA is TGTGCCACCAGTGCGTGGAACTGCGGCCTCCACTTT.

CDR3 nucleotide sequence: TGTGCCAGCATTTCCGACAGAGTAAATCAGCCCCAGCATTTT. Translating gives CASISDRVNQPQHF. V gene TRBV2 combines with J gene TRBJ1-5, with D possibly matching TRBD1 (5 bases). Germline V gene data show CDR1 as SNHLY and CDR2 as FYNNEI. There are 14 residues in the CDR3. The V gene lost 7 bases and the J gene lost 4 bases, with 14 bases spanning the gap.

This clone was observed a handful of times. This chain connects TRBV10-3 to TRBJ1-1; no reliable D call. CDR1 and CDR2 (germline): ENHRY, SYGVKD. This CDR3 contains 13 residues. V was clipped by 10 bases and J by 5 bases, with 17 bases between them. The CDR3 coding sequence is TGTGCCACCTCTGCCCAGGCGAGTACTGAAGCTTTCTTT. The encoded protein is CATSAQASTEAFF.

The chain employs TRBV11-3 and TRBJ2-2; D remains ambiguous. Per germline, CDR1 SGHNT and CDR2 YENEEA. The CDR3 spans 13 residues. Trimming shortened V by 3 bases and J by 7 bases, and 9 bases separated the two germline ends. CDR3 sequence (DNA): TGTGCCAGCAGCTTCGAACTGTTCGGGGAGCTGTTTTTT. The encoded protein is CASSFELFGELFF.

The rearrangement joins TRBV29-1 to TRBJ1-2, with TRBD1 as a possible D gene (6 bases). Germline CDR1 is SQVTM and CDR2 is ANQGSEA. The germline V and J ends were trimmed by 1 base and 3 bases, with 15 bases remaining between them. The CDR3 consists of 15 residues. The CDR3 region has the DNA TGCAGCGTTGAAGTATTCACAGGGTTGGACTATGGCTACACCTTC. It translates to CSVEVFTGLDYGYTF.

The rearrangement links TRBV7-8 to TRBJ2-2; a weak D match, TRBD1 (5 bases). The V and J ends lost 4 bases and 7 bases respectively, with 16 bases between them. This CDR3 has 15 amino acids. From germline, CDR1 is SGHVS and CDR2 FQNEAQ. CDR3 sequence: CASSSLDKWGGELFF. CDR3 in DNA: TGTGCCAGCAGCTCCTTGGACAAGTGGGGCGGGGAGCTGTTTTTT.

V is TRBV30 and J is TRBJ1-1, with D hard to call. Trimming pared 8 bases from V and 0 bases from J, leaving 13 bases between. Germline CDR1 reads GTSNPN; CDR2 reads SVGIG (reference sequence). CDR3 length: 13 amino acids. Written as DNA, the CDR3 is TGTGCCCTCATACCGGTGCTGAACACTGAAGCTTTCTTT. This translates into CALIPVLNTEAFF.